The 11 T cell receptor beta chains reported below all come from one sample, sequenced in a study of OX40 agonist ivuxolimab in advanced cancers. Some clones are missing from TCRdb's copy, which holds only in-frame ones; the method was immunoSEQ multiplex PCR. The repertoire holds roughly 64,000 clones, with under 95% as singletons. The sequences come from CD4+ or CD8+ T cells sorted from blood, collected in a trial of the OX40 agonist ivuxolimab. The source of these receptors is an adult with an advanced solid tumor such as melanoma, head and neck, liver or kidney cancer.

The chain carries TRBV5-4 and TRBJ2-5; TRBD2 matches 14 bases. The CDR3 sequence is 16 residues long. Germline V gene sequence: CDR1 SGHNT, CDR2 YYREEE (reference sequence). V dropped 0 bases and J dropped 3; count of bases not matched to a gene: 1. CDR3 in amino acids: CASSLGGLAGEETQYF. CDR3 nucleotides: TGTGCCAGCAGCTTGGGGGGACTAGCGGGAGAAGAGACCCAGTACTTC.

The V call is TRBV27, the J call TRBJ2-2, with unresolved D. Trimming removed 4 bases at V and 2 bases at J, with 23 bases between. Germline lookup yields CDR1 MNHEY and CDR2 SMNVEV (reference sequence). This CDR3 spans 19 amino acids. The CDR3 nucleotides are TGTGCCAGCAGTTCTAGGATCCCCATGTCGCCACGAAACACCGGGGAGCTGTTTTTT. Residues: CASSSRIPMSPRNTGELFF.

The CDR3 DNA is TGTGCCAGCAGCTCTTCGGGGGGCTACGAGCAGTACTTC. Its protein product is CASSSSGGYEQYF. The chain has TRBV5-4 and TRBJ2-7, with 7 positions matching TRBD2. The CDR3 is 13 amino acids. Germline assignment: CDR1 SGHNT and CDR2 YYREEE (reference sequence). J gave up 3 bases and V 3 bases, and 3 bases lay outside the gene matches.

This chain links TRBV25-1 with TRBJ2-3; 8 bases align to TRBD1. The junction had 5 bases not matched to a gene; V was cut back by 2 bases and J by 4 bases. The CDR3 covers 15 residues. Germline V lookup: CDR1 MGHDK, CDR2 SYGVNS. The CDR3 spells CASSEVRTGSDTQYF. The CDR3 coding sequence is TGTGCCAGCAGTGAAGTTCGGACAGGGTCAGATACGCAGTATTTT.

This chain links TRBV30 with TRBJ1-1; a possible D gene is TRBD1 (6 bases). This CDR3 is 14 amino acids long. The germline CDR1 and CDR2 sequences are GTSNPN and SVGIG (reference sequence). V lost 5 bases, J lost 2 bases, and 15 bases lay in between. CDR3 bases: TGTGCCTGGGGGGGCCCGGGGCGTAACACTGAAGCTTTCTTT. The encoded protein is CAWGGPGRNTEAFF.

V usage is TRBV28 and J usage is TRBJ1-2, with D maybe TRBD1 (6 bases). Between the trimmed V and J ends, which lost 10 bases and 3 bases, there was a span of 15 bases. The germline V gene encodes CDR1 MDHEN and CDR2 SYDVKM. The CDR3 has 13 residues. The CDR3 sequence is CANILQGHYGYTF. In nucleotides, the CDR3 is TGTGCCAACATCCTTCAGGGGCACTATGGCTACACCTTC.

The gene calls are TRBV27 and TRBJ2-7; the D gene is possibly TRBD2 (5 bases). Germline CDR1 MNHEY, CDR2 SMNVEV (reference sequence). The V end was cut by 4 bases, the J end by 2 bases, with 15 bases between. The CDR3 consists of 15 residues. In nucleotides, the CDR3 is TGTGCCAGCAGTTACTCCGGGGTACTAACCTACGAGCAGTACTTC. Its translation: CASSYSGVLTYEQYF.

This chain joins TRBV7-8 and TRBJ1-3; 8 bases map to TRBD1. Trimming took 5 bases from V and 7 from J; bases not matched to a gene: 7. The V gene's germline CDR1 is SGHVS and CDR2 FQNEAQ. The CDR3 covers 14 residues. Written as DNA, the CDR3 is TGTGCCAGCAGCGTACACAGGGGGGGCAACACCATATATTTT. It is translated as CASSVHRGGNTIYF.

The genes are TRBV10-1 and TRBJ2-1; TRBD2 aligns across 14 bases. The J segment lost 9 bases and the V segment lost 6 bases, leaving 7 bases of the junction unmatched. Germline-derived CDR1 and CDR2 are WNHNN and SYGVQD (reference sequence). CDR3 size: 15 residues. The CDR3 sequence: CASREGLAGASEQFF. The CDR3 DNA sequence: TGCGCCAGCAGAGAGGGACTAGCGGGAGCTTCTGAGCAGTTCTTC.

This clone occurred once. The chain carries TRBV25-1 and TRBJ2-1; no definite D call. V dropped 7 bases and J dropped 6 bases, with 7 bases sitting between them. The V gene's germline CDR1 is MGHDK and CDR2 SYGVNS. CDR3 size: 11 residues. The CDR3 DNA reads TGTGCCAGCAAGGGCGTCAATGAGCAGTTCTTC. Its protein product is CASKGVNEQFF.

This chain joins TRBV9 and TRBJ1-1, with a weak D call TRBD1 (6 bases). The CDR3 has 13 residues. The ends were cut back, 7 bases at V and 1 base at J, with 11 bases in the middle. Germline lookup yields CDR1 SGDLS and CDR2 YYNGEE. CDR3 protein: CASGGTPNTEAFF. In DNA form, the CDR3 reads TGTGCCAGCGGAGGGACACCGAACACTGAAGCTTTCTTT. Filled out from reference TRBV9 and TRBJ1-1, the complete variable domain reads DSGVTQTPKHLITATGQRVTLRCSPRSGDLSVYWYQQSLDQGLQFLIQYYNGEERAKGNILERFSAQQFPDLHSELNLSSLELGDSALYFCASGGTPNTEAFFGQGTRLTVV.